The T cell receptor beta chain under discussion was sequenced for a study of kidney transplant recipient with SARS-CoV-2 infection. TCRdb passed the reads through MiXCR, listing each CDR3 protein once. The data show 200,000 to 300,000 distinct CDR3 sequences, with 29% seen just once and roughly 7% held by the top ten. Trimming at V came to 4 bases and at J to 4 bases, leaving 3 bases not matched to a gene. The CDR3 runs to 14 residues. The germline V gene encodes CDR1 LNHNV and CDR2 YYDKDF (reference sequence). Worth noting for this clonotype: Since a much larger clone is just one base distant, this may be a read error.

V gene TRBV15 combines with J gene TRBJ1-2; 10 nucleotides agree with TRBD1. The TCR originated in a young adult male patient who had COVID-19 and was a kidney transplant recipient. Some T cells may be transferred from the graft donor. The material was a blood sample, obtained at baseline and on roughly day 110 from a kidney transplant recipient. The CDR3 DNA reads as TGTGCCACCAGCACGTGGACAGGGGGCTATGGCTACACCTTC. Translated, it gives CATSTWTGGYGYTF. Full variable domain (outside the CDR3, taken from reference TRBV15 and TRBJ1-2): DAMVIQNPRYQVTQFGKPVTLSCSQTLNHNVMYWYQQKSSQAPKLLFHYYDKDFNNEADTPDNFQSRRPNTSFCFLDIRSPGLGDTAMYLCATSTWTGGYGYTFGSGTRLTVV.